This TCR beta chain was obtained from a study of neoadjuvant anti-PD-1 for oral cavity cancer. The germline gives CDR1 MDHEN, CDR2 SYDVKM. V lost 7 bases, J lost 7 bases, and 17 bases lay in between. The CDR3 is 14 residues long. The table came from immunoSEQ multiplex PCR; TCRdb's copy has only in-frame clones and leaves some out. The sample shows 11,000 to 15,000 clones, 71% of them seen only once. Time point of the sample: after neoadjuvant nivolumab, at surgical resection. Stage II-IVA oral cavity squamous cell carcinoma was new and untreated by systemic or radiation therapy. The chain carries TRBV28 and TRBJ1-5; D perhaps matches TRBD1 (5 bases). Source: PBMCs, taken after nivolumab (anti-PD-1) treatment. This TCR was recovered from a person aged 40 to 85 with oral cavity squamous cell carcinoma. CDR3 coding DNA: TGTGCCAGCACCCACACGAGGGGTCGACAGCCCCAGCATTTT. As protein: CASTHTRGRQPQHF.